One and the same sample provided the 31 T cell receptor beta chains below, sequenced in a study of Ad26.COV2.S vaccination and SARS-CoV-2 variants. Only in-frame clones appear in the TCRdb table, and some are missing; sequencing was by immunoSEQ multiplex PCR. The profile shows roughly 420,000 clones, 89% of them singletons. Described treatment: 15 to 20 received Ad26.COV2.S at low or high dose, single or two shots; about 5 received placebo; per-sample allocation not given. Samples came from day 63 after the first vaccine or placebo injection. The sequenced sample was peripheral blood, obtained in a trial of Ad26.COV2.S vaccine versus placebo. These TCRs come from a person aged 18 to 65 who received the Ad26.COV2.S COVID-19 vaccine or a placebo.

The rearrangement links TRBV5-1 to TRBJ2-3, with TRBD1 matching over 12 bases. V gave up 3 bases and J gave up 2 bases; unmatched junction bases: 4. The CDR3 loop spans 16 amino acids. The V gene's germline CDR1 is SGHRS and CDR2 YFSETQ. The DNA of the CDR3 is TGCGCCAGCAGCTCCGGGACAGGGGGCTTCACAGATACGCAGTATTTT. It encodes CASSSGTGGFTDTQYF.

The chain is built from TRBV4-3 and TRBJ2-5; the D gene is possibly TRBD2 (6 bases). The CDR3 consists of 16 residues. Deletions cut 4 bases from V and 1 base from J, with 16 bases between. CDR1 and CDR2 from the germline V gene are LGHNA and YSLEER. The CDR3 protein is CASSPHPGDSQETQYF. CDR3 nucleotide sequence: TGCGCCAGCAGCCCCCACCCGGGGGACTCCCAAGAGACCCAGTACTTC.

The chain couples TRBV28 to TRBJ2-3; maybe TRBD2 (7 bases). The CDR3 runs 13 residues. Trimming stripped 5 bases from V and 8 bases from J, with 14 bases between. The germline V gene encodes CDR1 MDHEN and CDR2 SYDVKM. The CDR3: CASSGGGHGTQYF. DNA for the CDR3: TGTGCCAGCAGTGGGGGGGGCCATGGTACGCAGTATTTT.

This chain links TRBV13 with TRBJ1-3; D perhaps matches TRBD1 (6 bases). Between the trimmed V and J ends, which lost 1 base and 9 bases, there was a span of 10 bases. CDR1 is PRHDT, CDR2 FYEKMQ, per germline (reference sequence). The CDR3 has 13 residues. CDR3 sequence: CASSLDRDGTIYF. The DNA for the CDR3 is TGTGCCAGCAGCTTAGACAGGGATGGCACCATATATTTT.

CDR3 protein: CASSLQSGVETQYF. DNA of the CDR3: TGTGCCAGCTCTCTTCAAAGCGGGGTGGAGACCCAGTACTTC. The chain carries TRBV18 and TRBJ2-5, with TRBD2 identical over 7 bases. CDR1 is KGHSH, CDR2 LQKENI, per germline. V was clipped by 6 bases and J by 5 bases; unmatched bases: 9. This CDR3 spans 14 amino acids.

The chain is built from TRBV28 and TRBJ1-1; 9 nucleotides agree with TRBD1. J gave up 4 bases and V 4 bases, and 7 bases lay outside the gene matches. The germline V gene has CDR1 MDHEN and CDR2 SYDVKM. The CDR3 runs 15 residues. CDR3 nucleotides: TGTGCCAGCAGTTCCCACAGGGGGCGCCTCACTGAAGCTTTCTTT. The encoded protein is CASSSHRGRLTEAFF. Drawing the rest from reference TRBV28 and TRBJ1-1, the complete variable domain is DVKVTQSSRYLVKRTGEKVFLECVQDMDHENMFWYRQDPGLGLRLIYFSYDVKMKEKGDIPEGYSVSREKKERFSLILESASTNQTSMYLCASSSHRGRLTEAFFGQGTRLTVV.

The chain employs TRBV4-3 and TRBJ2-3, with TRBD2 matching over 10 bases. V lost 0 bases and J lost 4; bases outside the gene matches: 4. This CDR3 has 16 amino acids. Germline V gene sequence: CDR1 LGHNA, CDR2 YSLEER. The CDR3 loop is CASSQELAGIADTQYF. CDR3 DNA: TGCGCCAGCAGCCAAGAACTAGCGGGAATCGCAGATACGCAGTATTTT.

This chain links TRBV4-3 with TRBJ1-4; D gene uncertain. In germline, CDR1 is LGHNA, CDR2 YSLEER. Deletions cut 2 bases from V and 3 bases from J, with 13 bases between. The CDR3 extends over 16 amino acids. This CDR3 reads CASSQTGERANEKLFF. For the CDR3, the DNA is TGCGCCAGCAGCCAAACCGGGGAAAGGGCTAATGAAAAACTGTTTTTT.

This clone was counted once. The genes are TRBV11-2 and TRBJ2-3; D is perhaps TRBD2 (6 bases). With 0 bases removed from V and 2 bases from J, the gap between germline ends came to 9 bases. Per germline, CDR1 SGHAT and CDR2 FQNNGV. CDR3 length equals 15 residues. The CDR3: CASSLDRGYTDTQYF. CDR3 coding DNA: TGTGCCAGCAGCTTAGATCGGGGGTACACAGATACGCAGTATTTT.

The gene calls are TRBV5-4 and TRBJ2-5; 11 bases match TRBD2. J was trimmed by 13 bases and V by 1 base; bases with no gene match: 9. The V gene's germline CDR1 is SGHNT and CDR2 YYREEE (reference sequence). The CDR3 sequence is 14 residues long. The CDR3 protein is CASSLFGTSGLGYF. For the CDR3, the DNA is TGTGCCAGCAGCTTGTTTGGGACTAGCGGCCTGGGGTACTTC.

About this clone: The same CDR3 also results from other DNA sequences found in this sample. This rearrangement joins TRBV7-9 to TRBJ2-3, with D tentatively TRBD2 (5 bases). V was pared by 2 bases and J by 6 bases, with 9 bases between. CDR1 is SEHNR, CDR2 FQNEAQ, per germline (reference sequence). The CDR3 is 13 residues long. The DNA for the CDR3 is TGTGCCAGCAGCTTATCGGGCGGGGATACGCAGTATTTT. Its protein is CASSLSGGDTQYF.

V gene TRBV5-6 combines with J gene TRBJ1-6; TRBD1 agrees at 7 bases. This CDR3 is built from 13 residues. Unmatched junction bases numbered 6, after V lost 3 bases and J lost 12 bases. Looked up from germline, CDR1 is SGHDT and CDR2 is YYEEEE. The CDR3: CASSSQTGRPLHF. The CDR3 DNA reads as TGTGCCAGCAGCTCTCAGACAGGGAGACCCCTCCACTTT.

The rearrangement joins TRBV4-3 to TRBJ2-3; D may be TRBD2 (6 bases). V shed 1 base and J shed 3 bases, with 11 bases lying between them. The germline V gene encodes CDR1 LGHNA and CDR2 YSLEER. CDR3 length equals 15 residues. The CDR3 DNA reads TGCGCCAGCAGCCAAGGTCCTAGCGAAACAGATACGCAGTATTTT. Amino acid sequence: CASSQGPSETDTQYF.

The J gene is TRBJ1-3, the V gene TRBV5-1, with D possibly TRBD1 on 6 matching bases. V was cut by 0 bases and J by 4 bases, with 14 bases left in between. The CDR3 has 16 residues. CDR1 is SGHRS, CDR2 YFSETQ, per germline. The CDR3 DNA is TGCGCCAGCAGCTTGGCCCCGAGGGGGGTAGGAAACACCATATATTTT. Its translation: CASSLAPRGVGNTIYF. Drawing the rest from reference TRBV5-1 and TRBJ1-3, the complete variable domain is KAGVTQTPRYLIKTRGQQVTLSCSPISGHRSVSWYQQTPGQGLQFLFEYFSETQRNKGNFPGRFSGRQFSNSRSEMNVSTLELGDSALYLCASSLAPRGVGNTIYFGEGSWLTVV.

The chain combines TRBV3-1 (or the pseudogene TRBV3-2) with TRBJ1-5; D possibly corresponds to TRBD1 (5 bases). V was cut by 1 base and J by 9 bases, with 16 bases left in between. The CDR3 contains 15 residues. The germline CDR1 and CDR2 sequences are LGHDT and YNNKEL (reference sequence). In DNA form, the CDR3 reads TGTGCCAGCAGCCAAGGGACACCGGGGGTATCGCCCCAGCATTTT. This sequence encodes CASSQGTPGVSPQHF.

The V and J genes are TRBV7-2 and TRBJ2-3, with a tentative D call TRBD2 (5 bases). Trimming left V 1 base short and J 5 bases short, with 13 bases between. The length of the CDR3 is 15 residues. Germline V lookup: CDR1 SGHTA, CDR2 FQGNSA. The chain's CDR3 is CASSLGTPPVDTQYF. The CDR3 region has the DNA TGTGCCAGCAGCTTAGGGACTCCTCCAGTAGATACGCAGTATTTT.

With respect to this clone: The conserved phenylalanine or tryptophan normally closing the CDR3 is absent here, so this likely arose from a read error. The V and J genes are TRBV18 and TRBJ1-2; D is unclear. From germline, CDR1 is KGHSH and CDR2 LQKENI. V lost 4 bases, J lost 5 bases, and 20 bases lay in between. The CDR3 is made up of 16 amino acids. CDR3 sequence (DNA): TGTGCCAGCTCACAAACGCATTGGGAGCCGCCGTATGGCTACACCCTC. Its translation is CASSQTHWEPPYGYTL.

Concerning this clone itself: The sample has other DNA sequences that encode this CDR3 too. The genes are TRBV29-1 and TRBJ2-3; D gene ambiguous. The length of the CDR3 is 12 residues. Trimming cost V 3 bases and J 2 bases, with 6 bases left between them. In germline, CDR1 is SQVTM, CDR2 ANQGSEA. CDR3 bases: TGCAGCGTTGAGGCAGCCACAGATACGCAGTATTTT. It codes for CSVEAATDTQYF.

This clone was seen a single time. The chain uses TRBV13 and TRBJ1-3; D gene ambiguous. Trimming removed 2 bases from V and 7 bases from J, with 15 bases in between. The CDR3 totals 15 residues. Looked up from germline, CDR1 is PRHDT and CDR2 is FYEKMQ (reference sequence). The CDR3 bases are TGTGCCAGCAGCTTACCCCGAGAGGGTTTGAACACCATATATTTT. It encodes CASSLPREGLNTIYF.

The chain links TRBV10-3 to TRBJ2-7; 8 nucleotides align to TRBD2. The CDR3 spans 18 residues. V shed 4 bases and J 3 bases; nucleotides not matched to a gene: 17. Germline V CDR1 and CDR2: ENHRY, SYGVKD. The CDR3 nucleotides read TGTGCCATCAGTGGCCGGGAGGGGGGAGACAGGCGTCACTACGAGCAGTACTTC. Residues: CAISGREGGDRRHYEQYF.

The rearrangement joins TRBV15 to TRBJ2-1, with unresolved D. V was shortened by 5 bases and J by 3 bases, with 2 bases between the two germline ends. The length of the CDR3 is 11 residues. CDR1 and CDR2 from the germline V gene are LNHNV and YYDKDF (reference sequence). CDR3 in amino acids: CATSVYNEQFF. In DNA, the CDR3 is TGTGCCACCAGCGTCTACAATGAGCAGTTCTTC. Full variable domain (outside the CDR3, taken from reference TRBV15 and TRBJ2-1): DAMVIQNPRYQVTQFGKPVTLSCSQTLNHNVMYWYQQKSSQAPKLLFHYYDKDFNNEADTPDNFQSRRPNTSFCFLDIRSPGLGDTAMYLCATSVYNEQFFGPGTRLTVL.

J is TRBJ2-3 and V is TRBV29-1; D might be TRBD1 or TRBD2, each matching 6 bases. Trimming shortened V by 4 bases and J by 6 bases, and 11 bases separated the two germline ends. Germline V gene lookup returns CDR1 SQVTM and CDR2 ANQGSEA. This CDR3 contains 12 residues. This chain's CDR3 is CSVAGAGDTQYF. In DNA form, the CDR3 reads TGCAGCGTTGCGGGGGCCGGGGATACGCAGTATTTT.

The chain couples TRBV4-3 to TRBJ2-1; TRBD1 is a possible D gene (6 bases). CDR1 is LGHNA and CDR2 is YSLEER in the germline V gene. Between the trimmed V and J ends, which lost 4 bases and 0 bases, there was a span of 22 bases. The CDR3 is 19 residues long. The CDR3 spells CASSLAGVAPSGSYNEQFF. The CDR3 nucleotides read TGCGCCAGCAGCCTAGCAGGGGTAGCCCCCAGCGGCTCCTACAATGAGCAGTTCTTC.

As for this clone: The sample carries other DNA sequences with the same CDR3. The rearrangement links TRBV28 to TRBJ1-2; 8 nucleotides line up with TRBD1. Germline CDR1 is MDHEN and CDR2 is SYDVKM. Trimming at V came to 5 bases and at J to 4 bases, leaving 3 bases not matched to a gene. CDR3 length equals 13 residues. CDR3 sequence (DNA): TGTGCCAGCAGTCGAGACAGGGGCTATGGCTACACCTTC. Encoded protein: CASSRDRGYGYTF.

The gene calls are TRBV5-1 and TRBJ2-3, with TRBD1 matching over 7 bases. This CDR3 has 15 residues. V lost 4 bases to trimming and J lost 6 bases; unmatched junction nucleotides: 11. From germline, CDR1 is SGHRS and CDR2 YFSETQ. The CDR3 bases are TGCGCCAGCAGCGGGGGACAGCCCTTGGTGGATACGCAGTATTTT. This translates into CASSGGQPLVDTQYF. Filled out from reference TRBV5-1 and TRBJ2-3, the complete variable domain reads KAGVTQTPRYLIKTRGQQVTLSCSPISGHRSVSWYQQTPGQGLQFLFEYFSETQRNKGNFPGRFSGRQFSNSRSEMNVSTLELGDSALYLCASSGGQPLVDTQYFGPGTRLTVL.

The chain recombines TRBV6-8 with TRBJ1-2; D might be TRBD1 (5 bases). The CDR3 length is 13 residues. Trimming removed 7 bases from V and 5 bases from J, with 14 bases in between. Looked up from germline, CDR1 is MNHGY and CDR2 is SAAAGT. This chain's CDR3 is CASIGTPEYGYTF. The CDR3 DNA follows: TGTGCCAGCATCGGGACCCCCGAGTATGGCTACACCTTC.

This chain joins TRBV16 and TRBJ1-2; D gene ambiguous. Germline CDR1 reads KGHSY; CDR2 reads FQNENV. Deletions cut 4 bases from V and 1 base from J, with 22 bases between. The CDR3 consists of 18 residues. The CDR3 sequence: CASSPITASRLINYGYTF. In nucleotides, the CDR3 is TGTGCCAGCAGCCCCATTACAGCTTCCCGCCTTATTAACTATGGCTACACCTTC.

The J gene is TRBJ2-7, the V gene TRBV5-5, with D tentatively TRBD1 (5 bases). Looked up from germline, CDR1 is SGHKS and CDR2 is YYEKEE (reference sequence). Deletions cut 5 bases from V and 8 bases from J, with 17 bases between. The length of the CDR3 is 13 residues. The CDR3 DNA sequence: TGTGCCAGCAGGTCGAGTTTGGGGCGGAAGCAGTACGTC. Translating gives CASRSSLGRKQYV.

The chain has TRBV6-1 and TRBJ1-2; D is perhaps TRBD1 (5 bases). Trimming took off 3 bases at V and 5 bases at J, with 16 bases between the two ends. CDR1 and CDR2 (germline): MNHNS, SASEGT. The CDR3 runs to 15 residues. The CDR3 bases are TGTGCCAGCAGTGAGCGGGGAGGGGCAGTGTATGGCTACACCTTC. This translates into CASSERGGAVYGYTF.

The chain joins TRBV11-1 to TRBJ2-5; 10 bases line up with TRBD2. This CDR3 spans 15 amino acids. V lost 1 base, J lost 3 bases, and 2 bases stayed unmatched. Germline loops: CDR1 SGHAT, CDR2 FQDESV (reference sequence). CDR3 protein: CASSLVLAGEETQYF. The CDR3 nucleotides read TGTGCCAGCAGCTTAGTTCTAGCGGGAGAAGAGACCCAGTACTTC.

This chain uses TRBV12-3 or TRBV12-4 with TRBJ2-1, with D possibly matching TRBD2 (6 bases). The CDR3 runs to 11 residues. The CDR3 bases are TGTGTGTTGGGGCGGGAAGGCGAGCAGTTCTTC. Its translation: CVLGREGEQFF.